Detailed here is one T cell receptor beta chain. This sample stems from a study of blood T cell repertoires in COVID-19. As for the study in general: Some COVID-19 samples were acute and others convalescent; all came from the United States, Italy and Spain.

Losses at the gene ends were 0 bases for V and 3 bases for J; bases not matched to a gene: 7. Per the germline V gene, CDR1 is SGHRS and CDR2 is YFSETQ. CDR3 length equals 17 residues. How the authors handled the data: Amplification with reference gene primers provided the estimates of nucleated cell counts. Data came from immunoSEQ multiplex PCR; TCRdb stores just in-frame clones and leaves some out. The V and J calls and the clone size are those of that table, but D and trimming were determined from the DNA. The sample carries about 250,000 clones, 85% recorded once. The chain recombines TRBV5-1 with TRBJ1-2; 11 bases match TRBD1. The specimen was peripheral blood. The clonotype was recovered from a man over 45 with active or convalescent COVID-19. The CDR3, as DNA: TGCGCCAGCAGCTTGGTCTTTCGGGACAGGGGGGACTATGGCTACACCTTC. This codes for CASSLVFRDRGDYGYTF.